This entry concerns a single T cell receptor beta chain. V lost 3 bases, J lost 4 bases, and 9 bases stayed unmatched. The CDR3 is made up of 16 amino acids. From germline, CDR1 is LGHNA and CDR2 YNFKEQ. The data were obtained in a study of blood T cell repertoires in COVID-19. Study-wide background: Sites in the United States, Italy and Spain provided acute and convalescent COVID-19 samples.

Study processing details: Nucleated cell counts were estimated from reference gene primer amplification. Using immunoSEQ multiplex PCR, the repertoire was profiled, and TCRdb retains in-frame clones only, with some absent. V, J and clone size were drawn from that table, and D and trimming were deduced from the DNA. The repertoire has around 310,000 clones, roughly nine tenths of them found once; the top ten carry less than 9.5%. The chain employs TRBV4-2 and TRBJ2-7; TRBD1 agrees at 10 bases. This TCR derives from a woman in her 30s who had recovered from COVID-19. Sequencing was done on a sample of PBMCs or T cells enriched from blood (not recorded which). The CDR3 nucleotides are TGTGCCAGCAGCCATCACGCCGGGACAGGGGAATACGAGCAGTACTTC. Its protein product is CASSHHAGTGEYEQYF.